This T cell receptor beta chain was sequenced during a study of STAT3 mutations in large granular lymphocyte leukemia. Study results and caveats: Every T-cell large granular lymphocyte leukemia patient had at least one immunodominant TCR beta clonotype.

Clones were read by immunoSEQ multiplex PCR, and TCRdb kept only the in-frame ones, dropping some. The sample contains some 9,800 clones, about 90% of which appear only once. In the case of this clone: Its antigen is unknown.

The germline gives CDR1 SEHNR, CDR2 FQNEAQ (reference sequence). Trimming left V 2 bases short and J 0 bases short, with 9 bases between. CDR3 size: 15 residues. Sequencing was carried out using peripheral blood mononuclear cells. This receptor was taken from a man in his sixties with T-cell large granular lymphocyte leukemia. Some clones in this sample may be carry-over from other donors' samples. The V and J genes are TRBV7-9 and TRBJ2-3, with unresolved D. The CDR3 DNA reads TGTGCCAGCAGCTTAAGGGCGGATAGCACAGATACGCAGTATTTT. Translating it yields CASSLRADSTDTQYF. The entire variable domain, with the rest obtained from reference TRBV7-9 and TRBJ2-3, is as follows: DTGVSQNPRHKITKRGQNVTFRCDPISEHNRLYWYRQTLGQGPEFLTYFQNEAQLEKSRLLSDRFSAERPKGSFSTLEIQRTEQGDSAMYLCASSLRADSTDTQYFGPGTRLTVL.